This T cell receptor (beta chain) was recorded in a study of cytomegalovirus exposure and HLA in healthy donors. PCR employed 60 Vbeta and 13 Jbeta primers. The method was immunoSEQ multiplex PCR; TCRdb's version includes in-frame clones alone and lacks a portion of them. The profile shows roughly 190,000 clones, roughly 80% of them singletons. Germline CDR1 and CDR2: MNHEY and SMNVEV (reference sequence). This CDR3 spans 15 amino acids. This clonotype originated in a woman aged 30 to 39 in good health and CMV-seropositive. Specimen: PBMCs. The chain carries TRBV27 and TRBJ2-5; TRBD2 matches at 7 bases. The DNA end lines up better with TRBJ2-7; the J call may be wrong. The CDR3 nucleotides are TGTGCCAGCCGAGGACCCCTTGCGGGAGTACACGAGCAGTACTTC. It specifies CASRGPLAGVHEQYF.